This paragraph reports one TCR beta chain. The sample belongs to a study of blood T cell repertoires in COVID-19. Background on the study: Italy, Spain and the United States were the sources of the convalescent and acute COVID-19 samples. T cells, B-cell-depleted T cells, or PBMCs provided the cDNA or gDNA that served as material.

Per the study methods: How many nucleated cells were present was estimated from reference gene primer amplification. Generated by immunoSEQ multiplex PCR, the TCRdb table keeps only in-frame clones and is missing some. V and J calls and clone size are copied from that table; D and trimming were computed from the DNA. The data show about 180,000 clones, about 90% seen once. Sequencing used peripheral blood. The receptor was isolated from a man aged 40-49 years with active or convalescent COVID-19.

The CDR3 loop reads CASSYEGGATEAFF. CDR3 bases: TGTGCCAGCAGTTACGAAGGGGGCGCCACTGAAGCTTTCTTT. The J gene is TRBJ1-1, the V gene TRBV6-2 or TRBV6-3; 7 bases agree with TRBD1. V gave up 2 bases and J gave up 4 bases; unmatched junction bases: 4. The CDR3 is 14 residues long. Germline CDR1 and CDR2: MNHEY and SVGEGT.